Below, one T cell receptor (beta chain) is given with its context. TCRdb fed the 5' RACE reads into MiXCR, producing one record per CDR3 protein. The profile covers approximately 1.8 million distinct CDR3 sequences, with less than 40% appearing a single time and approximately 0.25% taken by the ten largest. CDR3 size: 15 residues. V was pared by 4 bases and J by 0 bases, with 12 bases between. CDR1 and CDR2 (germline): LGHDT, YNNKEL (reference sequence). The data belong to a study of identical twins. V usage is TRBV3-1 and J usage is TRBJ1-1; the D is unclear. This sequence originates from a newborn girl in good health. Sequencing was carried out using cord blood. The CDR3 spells CASSPLDAVNTEAFF. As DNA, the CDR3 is TGTGCCAGCAGCCCCCTCGATGCTGTGAACACTGAAGCTTTCTTT.